This T cell receptor beta chain came from a study of OX40 agonist ivuxolimab in advanced cancers. Study results and limitations: Clonal expansion in partial responders at 0.1-3.0 mg/kg ranked among the lowest.

Of note for this clone: What it recognizes is unknown.

Germline CDR1 and CDR2: LGHNA and YSLEER. The CDR3 sequence is 15 residues long. Trimming cost V 0 bases and J 3 bases; bases outside gene matches: 5. The repertoire was sequenced with immunoSEQ multiplex PCR; TCRdb's copy has only in-frame clones and lacks some. The sample records roughly 11,000 clones, 74% being singletons. This TCR derives from an adult with an advanced solid tumor such as melanoma, head and neck, liver or kidney cancer. The rearrangement uses TRBV4-3 and TRBJ2-7; 7 bases line up with TRBD2. Specimen: CD4+ or CD8+ T cells sorted from blood, collected in a trial of the OX40 agonist ivuxolimab. The CDR3 bases are TGCGCCAGCAGCCAAGAATCTAGCGGCGTCTACGAGCAGTACTTC. Translating gives CASSQESSGVYEQYF.